The rows below give T cell receptor beta chains drawn from one sample of a study of early T cells in non-severe SARS-CoV-2 infection. TCRdb reanalysed the 5' RACE reads using MiXCR and keeps one entry per CDR3 protein. The data contain 40,000 or so distinct CDR3 sequences, approximately 6% of them singletons. Sequenced: whole blood. The receptors originated from an adult who was a healthcare worker with PCR-confirmed SARS-CoV-2 infection or an uninfected control (not recorded which). Each CDR3 is given without its conserved first and last residue. D genes are given only for firm matches.

CDR3: AIIAFGEQF
D: NA
J: TRBJ2-1
V: TRBV10-3

CDR3: ASSPGQTNTEAF
D: NA
J: TRBJ1-1
V: TRBV18

CDR3: ASSLRDRPTYEQY
D: TRBD1
J: TRBJ2-7
V: TRBV27

CDR3: SARGRGNYGYT
D: NA
J: TRBJ1-2
V: TRBV20-1

CDR3: ASSLLGGPRKTEAF
D: NA
J: TRBJ1-1
V: TRBV3-1

CDR3: ASSESERNEQF
D: NA
J: TRBJ2-1
V: TRBV19

CDR3: ASSEYGGPPAQPQH
D: NA
J: TRBJ1-5
V: TRBV6-1

CDR3: ASKQGSGTEAF
D: NA
J: TRBJ1-1
V: TRBV2

CDR3: SVEEGRPYNEQF
D: NA
J: TRBJ2-1
V: TRBV29-1

CDR3: ASSPRTGHMNTEAF
D: NA
J: TRBJ1-1
V: TRBV7-8

CDR3: ASSLQGVGDAEAF
D: TRBD1
J: TRBJ1-1
V: TRBV7-9

CDR3: ASSASTGREQF
D: TRBD1
J: TRBJ2-1
V: TRBV7-9

CDR3: AWSVTTEAF
D: NA
J: TRBJ1-1
V: TRBV30

CDR3: ASKGPPPSYGYT
D: NA
J: TRBJ1-2
V: TRBV27

CDR3: ASSYVGQAF
D: NA
J: TRBJ1-1
V: TRBV6-5

CDR3: ASSGGTGDYNEQF
D: NA
J: TRBJ2-1
V: TRBV4-2

CDR3: ASSFGRSGI
D: NA
J: TRBJ2-1
V: TRBV12-3/TRBV12-4

CDR3: APPGKGHGYT
D: NA
J: TRBJ1-2
V: TRBV19

CDR3: ASSLDWGSDSPLH
D: NA
J: TRBJ1-6
V: TRBV5-8

CDR3: SLGYLNQPQH
D: NA
J: TRBJ1-5
V: TRBV20-1

CDR3: ASSLAGGGRNTEAF
D: NA
J: TRBJ1-1
V: TRBV12-3/TRBV12-4

CDR3: ASSPGTGGGEQY
D: TRBD1
J: TRBJ2-7
V: TRBV27

CDR3: ASTRSEIYNEQF
D: NA
J: TRBJ2-1
V: TRBV5-1

CDR3: ASSQGGLEKLF
D: NA
J: TRBJ1-4
V: TRBV4-1

CDR3: ASSQDLGSGTGELF
D: NA
J: TRBJ2-2
V: TRBV4-1

CDR3: ASSPRGSGCQETQY
D: NA
J: TRBJ2-5
V: TRBV11-2

CDR3: AWSVHILIAGGFQADTQY
D: TRBD2
J: TRBJ2-3
V: TRBV30

CDR3: ASSSREGTDTQY
D: NA
J: TRBJ2-3
V: TRBV5-8

CDR3: ASSEPAGVTGELF
D: TRBD2
J: TRBJ2-2
V: TRBV10-1

CDR3: APSMQGRYTEAF
D: NA
J: TRBJ1-1
V: TRBV5-8

CDR3: ASSESAMGYEQF
D: NA
J: TRBJ2-1
V: TRBV10-1

CDR3: ASSPRRGPYEQY
D: NA
J: TRBJ2-7
V: TRBV19

CDR3: ASSFEGNYGYT
D: NA
J: TRBJ1-2
V: TRBV7-9

CDR3: ASSWGRAPREAF
D: NA
J: TRBJ1-1
V: TRBV5-6

CDR3: AIRVGQGKVNTEAF
D: TRBD1
J: TRBJ1-1
V: TRBV10-3

CDR3: ASRRPTSGGSIEQF
D: TRBD2
J: TRBJ2-1
V: TRBV6-2/TRBV6-3

CDR3: ASSLQQGITEAF
D: TRBD1
J: TRBJ1-1
V: TRBV12-3/TRBV12-4